This TCR beta chain was sequenced during a study of blood T cell repertoires in COVID-19. Study as a whole: Both acute and convalescent COVID-19 samples were obtained from the United States, Italy and Spain.

Profiled with immunoSEQ multiplex PCR; TCRdb holds only in-frame clones, not every one. The sample lists around 230,000 clones, approximately 85% occurring once. A few counts support this clone. The clonotype was recovered from a man aged 45-65 years with COVID-19, enrolled during active disease. Sequenced: peripheral blood.

The CDR3 spells CASSLMGPGQFF. The DNA of the CDR3 is TGTGCCAGCAGCTTGATGGGCCCCGGGCAGTTCTTC. The chain joins TRBV11-1 to TRBJ2-1; no clear D gene. This CDR3 has 12 amino acids. V was pared by 3 bases and J by 12 bases, with 12 bases between. Germline CDR1 reads SGHAT; CDR2 reads FQDESV (reference sequence). Looking up the rest from reference TRBV11-1 and TRBJ2-1 gives the full variable domain: EAEVAQSPRYKITEKSQAVAFWCDPISGHATLYWYRQILGQGPELLVQFQDESVVDDSQLPKDRFSAERLKGVDSTLKIQPAELGDSAMYLCASSLMGPGQFFGPGTRLTVL.